The 2 T cell receptor beta chains given below trace back to one sample, sequenced in a study of cytomegalovirus exposure and HLA in healthy donors. A multiplex PCR was run with 60 Vbeta primers and 13 Jbeta primers. Using immunoSEQ multiplex PCR, the repertoire was profiled, and TCRdb retains in-frame clones only, with some absent. The sample contains under 70,000 clones, 60% to 80% of which appear only once. The source material was PBMCs. These receptors were obtained from a female donor in good health and CMV-seronegative.

This clone was observed a single time. The CDR3 loop is CASSLGDRETHEQYF. CDR3 sequence (DNA): TGTGCCAGCAGCTTAGGGGACAGGGAAACCCACGAGCAGTACTTC. The V gene is TRBV7-8, the J gene TRBJ2-7, with 9 bases that match TRBD1. V trimming: 1 base; J trimming: 5 bases; junction bases outside the gene matches: 6. CDR1 is SGHVS, CDR2 FQNEAQ, per germline. The CDR3 covers 15 residues.

The genes are TRBV18 and TRBJ1-1; weak D call: TRBD1 (5 bases). Trimming shortened V by 6 bases and J by 2 bases, and 16 bases separated the two germline ends. The CDR3 is made up of 15 amino acids. Germline lookup yields CDR1 KGHSH and CDR2 LQKENI. The CDR3 loop reads CASSFSQGVNTEAFF. CDR3 bases: TGTGCCAGCTCGTTTAGTCAGGGCGTAAACACTGAAGCTTTCTTT.